This T cell receptor beta chain is from a study of CD8+ T cells in alopecia areata (dated by TCRdb to the late 2010s). Regarding the study in general: Treated patients were enrolled in an open-label pilot trial of oral tofacitinib at 5 to 10 mg twice daily for moderate-to-severe alopecia areata. Scalp tissue and sorted CD4+ and CD8+ peripheral blood T cells from patchy and totalis/universalis alopecia areata patients and from healthy controls were covered by human TCRbeta sequencing. The study used high-throughput TCRbeta sequencing to examine T cell clonal expansion in alopecia areata, in both the C3H/HeJ mouse model and human patients. immunoSEQ multiplex PCR using 35 Vbeta forward primers and 13 Jbeta reverse primers was used to amplify TCRbeta CDR3 regions. The SALT score, which quantifies the percentage of affected scalp surface area, was used to measure disease severity in treated patients. Tofacitinib was administered for 6 to 18 months, and 6 months of follow-up off drug were then conducted to assess delayed response and recurrence. Biopsies were taken from tofacitinib-treated patients at baseline and at 4 and 24 weeks of treatment, and a later scalp biopsy was taken in several of the tofacitinib-treated patients. Clonality in the scalp was compared among normal scalp (n=4), patchy alopecia areata scalp (n=8), and alopecia totalis/universalis scalp (n=8). RNA was obtained with the PAXgene miRNA kit for fixed scalp, the miRNeasy kit for PBMCs, and the RNeasy kit for mouse skin.

Concerning this clone: Its antigen is unknown. No much larger clonotype is one base removed from it; base qualities were not supplied.

Broader findings and caveats from the paper: During tofacitinib treatment, many expanded lesional clones remained in scalp and blood, and this persistence may partly explain relapse after treatment is stopped. Compared with normal scalp, lesional scalp, particularly in alopecia totalis/universalis, had higher clonality and more expanded CD8+ clones, which suggests antigenic drive. Unlike mouse skin, where gammadelta T cells dominate, normal human skin contains resident alphabeta T cells that get sequenced too, which complicates analysis of the scalp TCR repertoire. Because the treated cohort was small and included a single nonresponder, larger studies are needed to assess links between baseline CD8+ expansion and response. TCR sequences shared between patients were less clear than in mice, possibly partly because of HLA diversity in the patient population. Scalp clonality and the number of expanded CD8+ clones among the top 100 scalp clones were significantly decreased by tofacitinib.

The protocol used for the library was the immunoSEQ multiplex PCR assay. For TCR sequencing, RNA was extracted from every sample and reverse transcribed into cDNA to serve as template. SuperScript III was used to make first-strand cDNA, primed with a 2:1 mix of oligo-dT and random hexamers. A synthetic immune receptor repertoire was used to gauge amplification bias, and whatever bias remained was removed computationally. Per the source publication's procedure: Raw reads were preprocessed to remove errors, and CDR3 was defined according to IMGT conventions as the region from the conserved cysteine to phenylalanine. Clonality was computed by normalizing Shannon entropy by log2 of the number of productive unique TCRs and subtracting the result from 1. Scalp TCRbeta sequences were cross-referenced with sorted blood CD4 and CD8 repertoires so that the CD4 or CD8 identity of scalp clones could be inferred. The clones in this table, taken by TCRdb from immuneACCESS, are in-frame only. Not every clone is retained; where verified, under half of the shortfall comes from an unresolved V gene, and the cause of the rest is unknown. From that table come the V and J calls and clone size; the DNA was used to work out D and trimming. This sample is represented by some 240,000 clones; under 75% of them were singletons. Jointly, the top ten make up roughly 1.4% of the sample.

The germline V gene provides CDR1 SGHDT and CDR2 YYEEEE. There are 14 amino acids in the CDR3, from cysteine to phenylalanine inclusive. The entry retains the CDR3 DNA only, 42 bases that are in frame from base 1. V is shortened by 0 bases, J by 1 base, and the region joining them spans 7 bases. Sample time point, as interpreted from the label and publication: four to five weeks on oral tofacitinib. Sample treatment or condition, as interpreted from the label and publication: oral pan-JAK inhibitor, 5-10 mg twice daily. From alopecia areata patients, peripheral blood was collected along with lesional scalp punch biopsies. PBMCs were isolated by density centrifugation and stained for CD3, CD4 and CD8, and CD4+ and CD8+ T cells were sorted on a FACSAria.

Here the sequenced sample was CD4+ T cells sorted from blood, taken at week 4, from a patient treated with tofacitinib. This sequence originates from a human donor with alopecia areata. This receptor chain uses TRBV5-6 and TRBJ1-1, with the identity of the D gene unclear. The DNA sequence is TGTGCCAGCAGCTTGGCCAGCCCGAACACTGAAGCTTTCTTT. This translates into CASSLASPNTEAFF.